This passage covers 26 T cell receptor beta chains from one sample sequenced in a study of T cells in tuberculosis. Assay used: immunoSEQ multiplex PCR; TCRdb lists only in-frame clones, some missing. The sample records about 58,000 clones, approximately 85% being singletons. Sorting used thawed, overnight-rested PBMC stained with anti-CD3, a viability dye and GMM-loaded CD1B tetramer. CD1B tetramers were loaded with Rhodococcus equi-derived C32 glucose monomycolate. The sequenced sample consisted of CD1b-GMM tetramer-negative cells sorted from PBMCs. These receptor sequences come from an adult woman with latent tuberculosis.

The chain joins TRBV6-1 to TRBJ2-2; a possible D gene is TRBD1 (6 bases). The CDR3 has 12 residues. V was trimmed by 5 bases and J by 7 bases, leaving 8 bases between them. From germline, CDR1 is MNHNS and CDR2 SASEGT. The CDR3 here is CASSSGVGELFF. The CDR3 coding sequence is TGTGCCAGCAGTTCAGGGGTCGGGGAGCTGTTTTTT.

The V and J genes are TRBV30 and TRBJ2-1; 7 nucleotides agree with TRBD2. Germline-derived CDR1 and CDR2 are GTSNPN and SVGIG (reference sequence). V lost 5 bases to trimming and J lost 4 bases; unmatched junction nucleotides: 11. The CDR3 is 15 residues long. The CDR3 region has the DNA TGTGCCTGGGGGGTAGATAGCGGGCCATACAATGAGCAGTTCTTC. Its translation is CAWGVDSGPYNEQFF.

The chain uses TRBV6-5 and TRBJ2-1, with 8 nucleotides matching TRBD1. Per germline, CDR1 MNHEY and CDR2 SVGAGI. With V trimmed by 3 bases and J by 2 bases, 6 bases remained unmatched. The CDR3 runs 16 residues. The CDR3 sequence is CASSYDAGGPYNEQFF. The CDR3 DNA follows: TGTGCCAGCAGTTATGACGCAGGGGGCCCCTACAATGAGCAGTTCTTC.

The V gene is TRBV6-5, the J gene TRBJ1-2, with D unresolved. Between the trimmed V and J ends, which lost 0 bases and 4 bases, there was a span of 12 bases. CDR1 is MNHEY and CDR2 is SVGAGI in the germline V gene. The CDR3 is made up of 15 amino acids. The CDR3 loop reads CASSYSITQFYGYTF. The DNA for the CDR3 is TGTGCCAGCAGTTACTCGATAACGCAGTTCTATGGCTACACCTTC.

The chain has TRBV28 and TRBJ2-3; D not certain. Trimming removed 2 bases from V and 3 bases from J, with 9 bases in between. CDR1 is MDHEN and CDR2 is SYDVKM in the germline V gene. This CDR3 is built from 14 residues. The CDR3 is CASSLVPRTDTQYF. The DNA for the CDR3 is TGTGCCAGCAGTTTAGTTCCACGGACAGATACGCAGTATTTT.

The chain couples TRBV9 to TRBJ2-3, with 9 bases aligning to TRBD2. The ends lost 3 bases at V and 2 bases at J; junction bases unmatched: 10. The germline gives CDR1 SGDLS, CDR2 YYNGEE. The CDR3 is made up of 17 amino acids. The CDR3 protein is CASSALLAGITTDTQYF. CDR3 bases: TGTGCCAGCAGCGCCCTTCTAGCGGGAATAACCACAGATACGCAGTATTTT. Full variable domain (rest looked up from reference TRBV9 and TRBJ2-3): DSGVTQTPKHLITATGQRVTLRCSPRSGDLSVYWYQQSLDQGLQFLIQYYNGEERAKGNILERFSAQQFPDLHSELNLSSLELGDSALYFCASSALLAGITTDTQYFGPGTRLTVL.

The rearrangement joins TRBV5-4 to TRBJ2-1, with TRBD2 identical over 12 bases. Trimming at V came to 4 bases and at J to 8 bases, leaving 7 bases not matched to a gene. This CDR3 is built from 15 residues. The germline V gene has CDR1 SGHNT and CDR2 YYREEE (reference sequence). The CDR3 DNA is TGTGCCAGCAGCCCGACTAGCGGGAGAGTGTATGAGCAGTTCTTC. This translates into CASSPTSGRVYEQFF.

Remarks on this clone: At one boundary the junction diverges from the germline segment, which might be a read error. Other DNA sequences of this sample code for an identical CDR3. This chain links TRBV30 with TRBJ1-6; 9 nucleotides align to TRBD1. Germline-derived CDR1 and CDR2 are GTSNPN and SVGIG (reference sequence). This CDR3 has 15 amino acids. The CDR3 loop reads CAWSAGQGGNSPLHF. CDR3 in DNA: TGTGCCTGGAGCGCGGGACAGGGCGGGAATTCCCCCCTCCACTTT.

This chain uses TRBV6-1 with TRBJ2-5, with a weak D call TRBD2 (5 bases). The J call is in doubt because the DNA end fits TRBJ2-7 better. Germline loops: CDR1 MNHNS, CDR2 SASEGT. The CDR3 loop spans 13 amino acids. Here the CDR3 reads CASSPRTAYEQYF. The CDR3 region has the DNA TGTGCCAGCAGTCCCCGGACTGCCTACGAGCAGTACTTC.

This sequence joins TRBV2 and TRBJ1-1; tentatively, D is TRBD1 (5 bases). This CDR3 has 15 amino acids. Germline CDR1 and CDR2: SNHLY and FYNNEI. Trimming left V 6 bases short and J 4 bases short, with 18 bases between. The CDR3 coding sequence is TGTGCCAGCAGCCGAGGAGCAGGGCATTCCACTGAAGCTTTCTTT. It codes for CASSRGAGHSTEAFF.

V is TRBV19 and J is TRBJ1-5, with TRBD1 as a possible D gene (5 bases). CDR1 is LNHDA, CDR2 SQIVND, per germline (reference sequence). The CDR3 length is 14 residues. V shed 3 bases and J shed 2 bases, with 8 bases lying between them. The CDR3 loop is CASSMGQGNQPQHF. CDR3 in DNA: TGTGCCAGTAGTATGGGGCAGGGCAATCAGCCCCAGCATTTT.

The chain couples TRBV5-6 to TRBJ2-7; D ambiguous. CDR1 is SGHDT and CDR2 is YYEEEE in the germline V gene. Trimming took 4 bases from V and 3 from J, leaving 14 bases between them. This CDR3 is 14 amino acids long. Written as DNA, the CDR3 is TGTGCCAGCAGCCCAAGTGGGCGCAACTACGAGCAGTACTTC. The encoded protein is CASSPSGRNYEQYF.

The V and J genes are TRBV5-1 and TRBJ2-3, with TRBD2 identical over 9 bases. This CDR3 spans 16 amino acids. Trimming at V came to 0 bases and at J to 2 bases, leaving 4 bases not matched to a gene. CDR1 and CDR2 from the germline V gene are SGHRS and YFSETQ. CDR3 in DNA: TGCGCCAGCAGCTTGGGACTAGCGGCTCACACAGATACGCAGTATTTT. Translation gives CASSLGLAAHTDTQYF.

This chain links TRBV2 with TRBJ2-5, with D tentatively TRBD1 (5 bases). The CDR3 is 14 residues long. Germline assignment: CDR1 SNHLY and CDR2 FYNNEI. V was trimmed by 2 bases and J by 4 bases, leaving 11 bases between them. CDR3 DNA: TGTGCCAGCAGTGAAACAGGAGCCGTAGAGACCCAGTACTTC. It translates to CASSETGAVETQYF. Full variable domain (remainder filled in from reference TRBV2 and TRBJ2-5): EPEVTQTPSHQVTQMGQEVILRCVPISNHLYFYWYRQILGQKVEFLVSFYNNEISEKSEIFDDQFSVERPDGSNFTLKIRSTKLEDSAMYFCASSETGAVETQYFGPGTRLLVL.

This clone was observed a handful of times. The chain combines TRBV5-4 with TRBJ2-5; 10 bases align to TRBD1. V lost 4 bases and J lost 5; bases outside the gene matches: 11. CDR3 length equals 16 residues. From germline, CDR1 is SGHNT and CDR2 YYREEE (reference sequence). The CDR3 nucleotides are TGTGCCAGCAGCACGTCCCGGGACAGGGGAAGGGAGACCCAGTACTTC. It codes for CASSTSRDRGRETQYF.

This rearrangement joins TRBV25-1 to TRBJ1-4; 9 bases fit TRBD1. This CDR3 comprises 14 residues. V lost 6 bases, J lost 8 bases, and 7 bases stayed unmatched. The germline gives CDR1 MGHDK, CDR2 SYGVNS. As DNA, the CDR3 is TGTGCCAGCAGACCGGACAGGGGAGGGGAAAAACTGTTTTTT. It yields the protein CASRPDRGGEKLFF.

This clone was detected only once. The chain joins TRBV19 to TRBJ2-2; D ambiguous. V was pared by 7 bases and J by 5 bases, with 14 bases between. CDR3 length: 14 residues. The V gene's germline CDR1 is LNHDA and CDR2 SQIVND (reference sequence). The CDR3 here is CASTPGQSTGELFF. CDR3 nucleotides: TGTGCCAGTACCCCAGGTCAGAGTACCGGGGAGCTGTTTTTT. Variable domain in full (rest from reference TRBV19 and TRBJ2-2): DGGITQSPKYLFRKEGQNVTLSCEQNLNHDAMYWYRQDPGQGLRLIYYSQIVNDFQKGDIAEGYSVSREKKESFPLTVTSAQKNPTAFYLCASTPGQSTGELFFGEGSRLTVL.

The chain uses TRBV2 and TRBJ2-5, with D perhaps TRBD2 (6 bases). Per germline, CDR1 SNHLY and CDR2 FYNNEI. CDR3 length equals 17 residues. V was trimmed by 3 bases and J by 3 bases, leaving 20 bases between them. Here the CDR3 reads CASSERDFSDIKETQYF. The CDR3 bases are TGTGCCAGCAGTGAGAGGGACTTTAGCGACATTAAAGAGACCCAGTACTTC.

This clone was picked up one time. The V and J genes are TRBV5-6 and TRBJ1-5; TRBD1 agrees at 9 bases. J was trimmed by 2 bases and V by 3 bases; bases with no gene match: 6. This CDR3 comprises 16 residues. The V gene's germline CDR1 is SGHDT and CDR2 YYEEEE. CDR3 sequence reads: CASSSRDRVGNQPQHF. CDR3 DNA: TGTGCCAGCAGCTCCCGGGACAGGGTTGGCAATCAGCCCCAGCATTTT.

The chain is built from TRBV4-2 and TRBJ2-1, with TRBD2 as a possible D gene (5 bases). Trimming shortened V by 4 bases and J by 0 bases, and 10 bases separated the two germline ends. The CDR3 covers 15 residues. The germline V gene encodes CDR1 LGHNA and CDR2 YNFKEQ. CDR3 in amino acids: CASSPTRGSYNEQFF. The CDR3 DNA follows: TGTGCCAGCAGCCCTACCCGGGGCTCCTACAATGAGCAGTTCTTC.

The V gene is TRBV10-3, the J gene TRBJ2-5; the D gene is possibly TRBD2 (5 bases). The CDR3 extends over 12 amino acids. Per the germline V gene, CDR1 is ENHRY and CDR2 is SYGVKD. V lost 0 bases to trimming and J lost 11 bases, with 10 bases between them. Here the CDR3 reads CAISESRAEQYF. Here the CDR3 DNA reads TGTGCCATCAGTGAGTCGAGGGCGGAGCAGTACTTC.

This clone was seen once. The DNA of the CDR3 is TGTGCCAGCAGCTTAGCAGGGGTCGGCTATGGCTACACCTTC. Its protein product is CASSLAGVGYGYTF. The chain carries TRBV7-9 and TRBJ1-2, with D possibly TRBD1 on 5 matching bases. V was clipped by 0 bases and J by 4 bases, with 9 bases between them. CDR3 size: 14 residues. The germline gives CDR1 SEHNR, CDR2 FQNEAQ (reference sequence).

This chain connects TRBV2 to TRBJ2-5; tentative D call: TRBD2 (5 bases). Germline CDR1 and CDR2: SNHLY and FYNNEI. Trimming took off 1 base at V and 5 bases at J, with 14 bases between the two ends. The CDR3 runs 15 residues. The DNA of the CDR3 is TGTGCCAGCAGTGAAGATTACGTCCGAGGGGAGACCCAGTACTTC. Translating gives CASSEDYVRGETQYF.

V is TRBV7-2 and J is TRBJ2-7; TRBD1 matches at 9 bases. V was clipped by 4 bases and J by 6 bases; unmatched bases: 10. This CDR3 is built from 15 residues. In germline, CDR1 is SGHTA, CDR2 FQGNSA. The CDR3 DNA is TGTGCCAGCAGCTCGGGCGTGGGACAGGGCTTCGAGCAGTACTTC. Protein sequence: CASSSGVGQGFEQYF.

The chain combines TRBV4-2 with TRBJ2-3; 11 nucleotides align to TRBD2. This CDR3 has 14 amino acids. V was pared by 6 bases and J by 5 bases, with 4 bases of the junction left unmatched. Germline V gene lookup returns CDR1 LGHNA and CDR2 YNFKEQ. This chain's CDR3 is CASSPGTSGDTQYF. CDR3 DNA sequence: TGTGCCAGCAGTCCCGGGACTAGCGGAGATACGCAGTATTTT.

The V gene is TRBV4-3, the J gene TRBJ2-7; 10 bases align to TRBD2. Trimming cost V 0 bases and J 5 bases; bases outside gene matches: 7. The CDR3 contains 16 residues. Germline V gene sequence: CDR1 LGHNA, CDR2 YSLEER. The chain's CDR3 is CASSQDLKRGGHEQYF. The CDR3 DNA follows: TGCGCCAGCAGCCAAGATCTAAAGCGGGGGGGCCACGAGCAGTACTTC.